This TCR beta chain was found in a study of cytomegalovirus exposure and HLA in healthy donors (TCRdb year 2017). As for the study more broadly: According to an earlier analysis of several hundred of the donors, 150 million to 200 million T cells yielded approximately 120 million unique TCR beta sequences and roughly 280 Gb of sequence data. Typing coverage differed by locus: A, B, C, DRB1 and DQB1 were typed in roughly 629-630 donors, DQA1 in 500 to 550, DPA1 in 600 to 610, and DPB1 in approximately 450. The study was designed to test whether signatures of past pathogen exposure could be identified by cataloging public T cell receptors. To study patterns of TCR occurrence, a later analysis re-analyzed previously published TCR beta repertoires from hundreds of donors and added high-resolution HLA genotyping. Along with the roughly 670-subject first cohort, a separate validation cohort of about 110 different subjects was used. A later genetic analysis took genome-wide SNP genotypes for about three fifths of the roughly 670 donors and used that subset as a discovery cohort. To decide whether each TCR beta V gene segment behaved as functional or pseudogenic, an earlier analysis of nearly 600 of the donors relied on high-throughput TCR beta sequencing. All discovery cohort repertoires had been generated on a single sequencing platform. Donor age, sex, ethnicity and CMV serostatus were compiled together with the repertoire data. Several DR-DQ haplotypes were treated as single units for association and clustering because of strong linkage in the cohort. Of the approximately 400 genotyped donors, about 80% fell in the genetic ancestry cluster associated with self-reported Caucasian donors. Using immunosequencing, the study profiled T cell repertoires from 666 subjects and related those repertoires to cytomegalovirus serostatus. An early release covering just under 650 HLA-typed donors comprised approximately 300 gigabases of sequencing data and roughly 85 million unique TCR sequences. To predict cytomegalovirus infection status, the study brought together high-throughput TCR immunosequencing, statistical association of individual TCRs with disease status, and machine learning. Class I and class II HLA loci were covered by the typing at four-digit resolution. Among a few hundred genotyped donors of the cohort, an average of approximately 230,000 unique TCR beta nucleotide sequences were sequenced per donor, about a sixth of them non-productive. The later analysis used no new phenotypic data to find candidate immune exposures, relying instead on TCR beta sequences and their occurrence across donors.

As encoded in the germline V gene, CDR1 is MDHEN while CDR2 is SYDVKM. The CDR3 goes from the cysteine to the phenylalanine over 12 residues. Left in the record is the CDR3 DNA by itself, 36 bases read in frame from the first base. V drops 5 bases and J drops 4 bases, leaving 5 bases in between. Comment on this clone: The target of this receptor is not known. Per-nucleotide qualities are absent, and no much larger clonotype sits a single base away.

Findings and caveats that apply to the study as a whole: A further reported finding was that TCR beta sequences accurately predicted the HLA-A and HLA-B alleles for most subjects in the first cohort. Around 16 rarely observed V segments, including chromosome 9 orphons, were excluded from the earlier analysis of several hundred of the donors because counts were too low. The classifier was reported to diagnose cytomegalovirus status with high specificity and sensitivity in both the original and validation cohorts. Most CMV-associated TCR beta chains appeared to be HLA-restricted in a later analysis, and the HLA associations seemed to be driven largely by CMV exposure. In a later analysis, around 17,000 TCR beta sequences were associated with specific HLA alleles at a false discovery rate of 0.05. A few of the identified cytomegalovirus-associated TCR beta chains were confirmed in vitro to be specific for cytomegalovirus antigens. When HLA alleles, especially DR and DQ, strongly co-occurred, attributing TCR associations to individual alleles was difficult. A cluster of highly shared sequence variants was judged likely to represent a technical artifact of the sequencing pipeline. While some public TCRs were present in many individuals, most TCR sequences turned up only very rarely across donors. In a later genetic analysis, fewer N-insertions in productive TCRs were reported among donors in an Asian-associated ancestry cluster than the roughly 700-donor mean. An earlier analysis of some 590 of the donors showed that most TCR beta V segments appeared in productive rearrangements either about 87% or about 30% of the time, which broadly matched IMGT annotations. According to the authors, the approach could potentially be generalized to other disease states and immunological phenotypes. In a later analysis, HLA-associated TCR beta chains showed more clonal expansion and lower generation probabilities than non-associated chains that were equally common. HLA typing was unavailable for some donors at each locus, so association tests used only the typed subset. A later analysis reported that several top co-occurrence clusters appeared linked to parvovirus B19, influenza, CMV and Epstein-Barr virus. According to a later analysis, TCR association rates differed among HLA loci, with DRB1 alleles showing the most associated TCRs and HLA-C alleles showing the fewest. Linkage disequilibrium might explain the correlated functional status among segregating V segments, but an unknown experimental factor could not be ruled out. A later genetic analysis associated a missense DCLRE1C variant with V-gene and J-gene trimming of TCR beta chains, and an independent cohort replicated the association. CMV serostatus was the only immune exposure information available for the cohort. This cohort had only TCR beta chains sequenced, and the lack of alpha or paired-chain data limited which features could be detected. Presence/absence analyses assumed roughly uniform sequencing depth across donors, an assumption that may not hold. Some IMGT-functional V segments, including TRBV6-2 and TRBV6-3, could not be told apart with the 87-base-pair reads, so those segments were excluded. The study gave a list of 150 to 200 TCR beta chains associated with cytomegalovirus.

Library preparation was by the immunoSEQ multiplex PCR assay. For the multiplex PCR, a mixture combining 60 forward primers for TCR Vbeta segments and 13 reverse primers for TCR Jbeta segments was used. A multiplex PCR assay on genomic DNA amplified the CDR3 region of rearranged TCR beta genes. Amplified TCR beta libraries were sequenced as 87-base-pair reads on the Illumina HiSeq System. The study's processing was this. In a later analysis, 77 million or so unique TCR beta chains were counted across the roughly 610 repertoires, and roughly 9.9 million of these chains were shared by at least two donors. A nearest-neighbor algorithm error-corrected the raw reads and collapsed the reads into unique sequences, merging closely related sequences to remove PCR and sequencing errors. V, D and J gene segments were assigned by aligning CDR3 sequences to IMGT reference sequences. Each retained sequence needed at least a six-nucleotide match to both a V gene segment and a J gene segment. A rearrangement was called productive if the CDR3 had no stop codons and remained in frame with V and J, and every other rearrangement was called non-productive. Following IMGT convention, CDR3 was defined as the stretch from the second conserved V-encoded cysteine to the conserved J-encoded phenylalanine. The earlier analysis of 587 of the donors excluded any sequence lacking an unambiguous match to a single V gene segment. In an earlier analysis of almost 600 of the donors, a V segment was called functional when productive rearrangements were above 56.7%, and segregating when the standard deviation between donors exceeded 5%. A statistical classification framework was built for diagnosing cytomegalovirus status from the catalog of TCR beta chain sequences. In a later analysis, TCR nucleotide sequences were compared against IMGT/GENE-DB human TR gene sequences so that V and J genes could be assigned. The TCRdist pipeline was used in a later analysis to assign CDR3 sequences and most-parsimonious VDJ recombination scenarios. A later analysis defined each TCR beta chain by its CDR3 amino acid sequence plus V-gene family, and excluded reads lacking a unique V-gene family. To address suspected cross-contamination and a sequencing artifact, a later analysis removed around 590 highly shared, low-generation-probability nucleotide sequences. In a later analysis, a clonal expansion index for each public chain was calculated from normalized within-repertoire ranks of inferred template counts. In a later analysis, generation probabilities were computed with a VDJ recombination model fitted to out-of-frame rearrangements, and the resulting probabilities were checked against IGoR. In a later analysis, TCR-TCR, TCR-HLA and TCR-CMV co-occurrence was scored with hypergeometric tests, and a repertoire-size bias correction was applied to TCR pairs. In a later analysis, false discovery rates were estimated by permuting HLA or CMV assignments 20 times. In a later analysis, co-occurring TCRs were grouped with DBSCAN, and TCRdist sequence similarity was added when clustering was performed within HLA-allele-positive subsets. Repertoires with fewer than 30,000 or more than 120,000 public chains, plus five repertoires with anomalous nucleotide sharing, were excluded from co-occurrence clustering. The immuneACCESS repertoire file appears here via TCRdb, limited to in-frame rearrangements. These files lack a portion of the clones; in checked studies, under half of the deficit traces to unresolved V genes, and the cause of the others is not known. V, J and clone size are taken as reported in that table, and D and trimming were inferred from the DNA itself. For this sample there are nearly 200,000 clones; roughly 80% appear just once. The ten largest account for roughly 2.1% of the sample.

The cohort was made up of 666 healthy bone marrow donors. At the time of sampling, all cohort members were nominally healthy, though unrecorded immune exposures were likely present. The donor tested CMV seropositive, placing the donor among the 289 seropositive members of the cohort. Each donor provided a peripheral blood sample, and peripheral blood mononuclear cells were used for TCR beta sequencing. The Qiagen DNeasy Blood Extraction Kit was used to extract genomic DNA from the blood cell samples. The sequence links TRBV28 to TRBJ1-4; the D segment cannot be called with confidence. Material for sequencing was PBMCs. The sequence derives from a woman aged 25 to 39 in good health and CMV-seropositive. Here the CDR3 is given as CASSLRNEKLFF. The nucleotide sequence is given as TGTGCCAGCAGTCTACGTAATGAAAAACTGTTTTTT. Reference TRBV28 and TRBJ1-4 genes cover what lies past the CDR3, so the full variable domain is DVKVTQSSRYLVKRTGEKVFLECVQDMDHENMFWYRQDPGLGLRLIYFSYDVKMKEKGDIPEGYSVSREKKERFSLILESASTNQTSMYLCASSLRNEKLFFGSGTQLSVL.